This T cell receptor (beta chain) was captured in a study of graft-versus-host responses after intestinal transplantation. On the study more broadly: Each of the recipients got a multivisceral, liver-intestinal, or isolated intestinal transplant. Every recipient had anti-thymocyte globulin induction and around 3 years of tacrolimus plus steroids.

With regard to this clone: The antigen is undetermined.

Libraries were prepared by immunoSEQ multiplex PCR; TCRdb keeps only in-frame clonotypes and omits some of them. The repertoire holds some 120,000 clones, with about nine tenths as singletons. The germline V and J ends were trimmed by 4 bases and 3 bases, with 8 bases remaining between them. CDR1 is SGHRS, CDR2 YFSETQ, per germline. There are 13 residues in the CDR3. This chain connects TRBV5-1 to TRBJ1-5; a possible D gene is TRBD1 (5 bases). This TCR derives from a human donor who received an intestinal transplant. The material was unstimulated CD4+ T cells sorted from spleen or lymph node cells, obtained before intestinal transplant. CDR3 sequence: CASSRQPNQPQHF. CDR3 sequence (DNA): TGCGCCAGCAGCCGACAGCCCAATCAGCCCCAGCATTTT.